The T cell receptor (beta chain) under discussion was sequenced for a study of beta chain features in type 1 diabetes. The overall study: Across all samples, approximately 99 million sorted cells were examined. Study results and limitations: Naive, central memory and regulatory TCRB repertoires appeared more similar among patients than healthy donors. Since sequencing was performed on cDNA, cells with high TCR expression could be over-represented. The analysis here could not establish whether HLA type shapes TCRB rearrangement.

CDR3 length: 13 amino acids. The V end was cut by 1 base, the J end by 2 bases, with 9 bases between. CDR1 and CDR2 from the germline V gene are SQVTM and ANQGSEA. The investigators reverse transcribed all of the isolated RNA, so they sequenced expressed TCRB transcripts. Using immunoSEQ multiplex PCR, the repertoire was profiled, and TCRdb retains in-frame clones only, with some absent. This sample yields under 250,000 clones, of which 27% are seen a single time; 3% to 4% belongs to the top ten. Worth noting for this clone: Its antigen is unidentified.

The sample consisted of central memory CD4+ T cells from blood. The sequence was collected from a man aged 25 to 45 in good health. The chain is built from TRBV29-1 and TRBJ2-7; a possible D gene is TRBD1 (6 bases). CDR3 region: CSVEGQATYEQYF. For the CDR3, the DNA is TGCAGCGTTGAAGGACAGGCAACCTACGAGCAGTACTTC.